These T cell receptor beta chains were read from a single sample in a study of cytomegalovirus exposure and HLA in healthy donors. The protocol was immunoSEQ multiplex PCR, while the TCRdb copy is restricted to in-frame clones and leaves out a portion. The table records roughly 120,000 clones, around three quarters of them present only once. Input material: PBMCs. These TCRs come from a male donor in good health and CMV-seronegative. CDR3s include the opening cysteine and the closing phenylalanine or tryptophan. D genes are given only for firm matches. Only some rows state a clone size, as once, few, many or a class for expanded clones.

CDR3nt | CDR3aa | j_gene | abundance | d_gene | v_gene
TGCGCCAGCAGCCGATTGGGGGGACTGAACTACGAGCAGTACTTC | CASSRLGGLNYEQYF | TRBJ2-7 | NA | NA | TRBV5-1
TGCGCCAGCAGCGAGGGACAGCTCTCTGGGGCCAACGGCCTGACTTTC | CASSEGQLSGANGLTF | TRBJ2-6 | NA | TRBD1 | TRBV5-1
TGCGCCAGCAGCCACGGCCTGACAACTGAAGCTTTCTTT | CASSHGLTTEAFF | TRBJ1-1 | NA | NA | TRBV4-1
TGTGCCAGCAGCCTCGGACACACAGATACGCAGTATTTT | CASSLGHTDTQYF | TRBJ2-3 | NA | NA | TRBV7-8
TGTGCCTGGAGTGTCTATAGCGGCTACAATGAGCAGTTCTTC | CAWSVYSGYNEQFF | TRBJ2-1 | once | NA | TRBV30
TGTTCCAGCAGCCGACCAGGACAGGGGATCTCTGGCTACACCTTC | CSSSRPGQGISGYTF | TRBJ1-2 | NA | TRBD1 | TRBV7-9
TGCGCCAGCAGCCCCAACCCGGGACAGGGTTCTGAAAAACTGTTTTTT | CASSPNPGQGSEKLFF | TRBJ1-4 | NA | TRBD1 | TRBV4-3
TGTGCCAGCAGCGTACACACAGGGCTAGAGACCCAGTACTTC | CASSVHTGLETQYF | TRBJ2-5 | NA | NA | TRBV11-1
TGTGCCAGCAGACGGCCGGGACAGCTCTATGGCTACACCTTC | CASRRPGQLYGYTF | TRBJ1-2 | NA | TRBD1 | TRBV7-2
TGTGCCAGCTCACCATGGGCACAGGGGGCGGATACGCAGTATTTT | CASSPWAQGADTQYF | TRBJ2-3 | NA | TRBD1 | TRBV18
TGCGCCAGCAGACAGACAGGGGGTTTTGACGGCGAGCAGTACTTC | CASRQTGGFDGEQYF | TRBJ2-7 | NA | TRBD1 | TRBV5-1
TGTGCCAGCAGCCAAGGAAGCGGTAGCACAGATACGCAGTATTTT | CASSQGSGSTDTQYF | TRBJ2-3 | NA | NA | TRBV14
TGCAGCGTTGAAGGGACAGGGGCTAACTATGGCTACACCTTC | CSVEGTGANYGYTF | TRBJ1-2 | NA | TRBD1 | TRBV29-1
TGTGCCAGCTCACCATCGGTAGCGAGGCAGTACTTC | CASSPSVARQYF | TRBJ2-7 | NA | NA | TRBV18
TGTGCCAGCAGTGAACCGACAGGGATCTACGAGCAGTACTTC | CASSEPTGIYEQYF | TRBJ2-7 | NA | TRBD1 | TRBV25-1
TGTGCCAGTTCCCCCGGACTAAGAACCCAAGAGACCCAGTACTTC | CASSPGLRTQETQYF | TRBJ2-5 | NA | NA | TRBV19
TGTGCCAGCAGGGGACAGCCCCTGCGGCCCCAGCATTTT | CASRGQPLRPQHF | TRBJ1-5 | NA | TRBD1 | TRBV28
TGTGCCAGCAGCGTAGGTCTAGCGGGAGGCAGCTACGAGCAGTACTTC | CASSVGLAGGSYEQYF | TRBJ2-7 | NA | TRBD2 | TRBV9
TGTGCTAGCAGCTTAGCCCCTCTTTCCGGGACATCGAACACCGGGGAGCTGTTTTTT | CASSLAPLSGTSNTGELFF | TRBJ2-2 | NA | NA | TRBV7-3
TGTGCCAGCAGCCCCGGCGGGGCCTACACTGAAGCTTTCTTT | CASSPGGAYTEAFF | TRBJ1-1 | NA | NA | TRBV7-8
TGCGCCAGCGGCTCGACCGACAGTGACAATGAGCAGTTCTTC | CASGSTDSDNEQFF | TRBJ2-1 | NA | NA | TRBV5-1
TGCGCCAGCAGTGAGTCGAGCGGGGGCGAGCAGTACTTC | CASSESSGGEQYF | TRBJ2-7 | NA | TRBD2 | TRBV10-1
TGTGCCAGCAGCTTAGCGCACGGGTCCGGTGGCTACACCTTC | CASSLAHGSGGYTF | TRBJ1-2 | NA | NA | TRBV7-8
TGTGCCAGCAGCGTAGTGGGGGGGCCCACAGATACGCAGTATTTT | CASSVVGGPTDTQYF | TRBJ2-3 | NA | NA | TRBV9
TGTGCCAGCAGCTTGGAGGGACAGGGGGTATCACCCCTCCACTTT | CASSLEGQGVSPLHF | TRBJ1-6 | NA | TRBD1 | TRBV5-4
TGTGCCAGCAGTTACGGACAGGGGGTAGGAGAAAAACTGTTTTTT | CASSYGQGVGEKLFF | TRBJ1-4 | NA | TRBD1 | TRBV6-5
TGTGCCAGTGGGGGGGGACGAATTGAAGCTTTCTTT | CASGGGRIEAFF | TRBJ1-1 | NA | NA | TRBV9
TGTGCCAGCAGCCGATACCCCGGGACAGGGGGCTACGAGCAGTACTTC | CASSRYPGTGGYEQYF | TRBJ2-7 | NA | TRBD1 | TRBV11-2
TGCGCCAGCAGCCAAGAGTGGACAGGGGGCTTTGGAGCTTTCTTT | CASSQEWTGGFGAFF | TRBJ1-1 | NA | TRBD1 | TRBV4-1
TGTGCCAGCAGCTCCGGAAATGGGGCCTTTGGGTCACCCCTCCACTTT | CASSSGNGAFGSPLHF | TRBJ1-6 | NA | NA | TRBV5-4
TGCGCCAGCAGCTTGGCAGCGGGGGTTTCCTACGAGCAGTACTTC | CASSLAAGVSYEQYF | TRBJ2-7 | NA | TRBD2 | TRBV5-1
TGTGCCAGCAGTGATACCTGGACAGGGGGGTCCAAAAACATTCAGTACTTC | CASSDTWTGGSKNIQYF | TRBJ2-4 | few | TRBD1 | TRBV6-1
TGTGCCAGCAGTATCCGGGGGAATGAGCAGTTCTTC | CASSIRGNEQFF | TRBJ2-1 | NA | NA | TRBV6-6
TGTGCCAGCAGCTCACCCAGGGGGATGACCGGGGAGCTGTTTTTT | CASSSPRGMTGELFF | TRBJ2-2 | NA | TRBD1 | TRBV7-9
TGCACCTGTCGGGACAGGGGGCTCCTCGAGATCTACAATGAGCAGTTCTTC | CTCRDRGLLEIYNEQFF | TRBJ2-1 | NA | NA | TRBV1
TGTGCCAGCAGTGAGGGGGGAGTTAATCAGCCCCAGCATTTT | CASSEGGVNQPQHF | TRBJ1-5 | NA | NA | TRBV25-1
TGTGCCAGTAGTATAAGGCTCGGGGGGGGACGAGACTACGAGCAGTACTTC | CASSIRLGGGRDYEQYF | TRBJ2-7 | NA | TRBD2 | TRBV19
TGTGCCAGCAGCACCAGACAGGGGTCAGCTTTCTTT | CASSTRQGSAFF | TRBJ1-1 | NA | TRBD1 | TRBV7-9
TGTGCCAGCAGCATGGACAGGGGATTCGTAGATACGCAGTATTTT | CASSMDRGFVDTQYF | TRBJ2-3 | NA | TRBD1 | TRBV7-9
TGTGCCAGCAGTGAAGAGGTATGGCAGATAAGCGCTGAAGCTTTCTTT | CASSEEVWQISAEAFF | TRBJ1-1 | NA | NA | TRBV2
TGTGCCAGTAGTATTAGGACAGAGGCCTACGAGCAGTACTTC | CASSIRTEAYEQYF | TRBJ2-7 | NA | NA | TRBV19
TGCAGCGTCGCACAGGGTTCTGGGGCCAACGGCCTGACTTTC | CSVAQGSGANGLTF | TRBJ2-6 | NA | NA | TRBV29-1
TGTGCCAGCAGCGTAGCTAGCGGGAGACACAATGAGCAGTTCTTC | CASSVASGRHNEQFF | TRBJ2-1 | NA | TRBD2 | TRBV9
TGTGCCAGCAGCCAAGTCAGCGAGCAGTACTTC | CASSQVSEQYF | TRBJ2-7 | NA | NA | TRBV7-2
TGTGCCAGCAGTTTAGTAGCGGGGATTGCCAATGAGCAGTTCTTC | CASSLVAGIANEQFF | TRBJ2-1 | NA | TRBD2 | TRBV28
TGCGCCAGCAGCCAAGACGACAGGGGTCCCTACGAGCAGTACTTC | CASSQDDRGPYEQYF | TRBJ2-7 | NA | TRBD1 | TRBV4-1
TGTGCCAGCTCCCTAAGGACAGGGAGGGAAACTGAAGCTTTCTTT | CASSLRTGRETEAFF | TRBJ1-1 | few | TRBD1 | TRBV14
TGTGCCACCGGACGGGGGAACACCATATATTTT | CATGRGNTIYF | TRBJ1-3 | NA | NA | TRBV6-5
TGTGCCAGCAGCCCTATAGACAGGAGCTATGGCTACACCTTC | CASSPIDRSYGYTF | TRBJ1-2 | NA | NA | TRBV5-4
TGTGCCAGCAGCTTAGACCGGGGCACAGATACGCAGTATTTT | CASSLDRGTDTQYF | TRBJ2-3 | once | NA | TRBV11-2